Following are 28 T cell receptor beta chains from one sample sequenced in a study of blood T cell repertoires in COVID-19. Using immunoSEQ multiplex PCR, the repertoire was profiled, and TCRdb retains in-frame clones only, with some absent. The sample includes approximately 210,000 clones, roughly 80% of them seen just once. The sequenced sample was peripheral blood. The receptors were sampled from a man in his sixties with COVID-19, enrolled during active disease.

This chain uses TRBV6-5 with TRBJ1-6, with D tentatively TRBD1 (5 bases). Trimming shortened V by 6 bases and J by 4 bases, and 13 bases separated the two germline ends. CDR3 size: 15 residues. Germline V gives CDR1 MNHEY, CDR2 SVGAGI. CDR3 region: CASRRRQPYNSPLHF. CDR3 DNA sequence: TGTGCCAGCAGACGACGACAGCCGTATAATTCACCCCTCCACTTT.

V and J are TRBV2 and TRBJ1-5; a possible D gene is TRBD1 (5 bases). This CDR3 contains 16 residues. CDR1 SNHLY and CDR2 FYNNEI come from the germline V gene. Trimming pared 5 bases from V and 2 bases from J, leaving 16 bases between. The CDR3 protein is CASSRWQGEGNQPQHF. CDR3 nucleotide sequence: TGTGCCAGCAGTAGATGGCAGGGTGAGGGCAATCAGCCCCAGCATTTT.

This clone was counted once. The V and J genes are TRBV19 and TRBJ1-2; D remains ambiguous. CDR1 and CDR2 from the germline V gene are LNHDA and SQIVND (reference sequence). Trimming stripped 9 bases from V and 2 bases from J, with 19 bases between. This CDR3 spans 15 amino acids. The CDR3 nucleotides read TGTGCCAGCAAGGCGAAGACAAGGAACAACTATGGCTACACCTTC. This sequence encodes CASKAKTRNNYGYTF.

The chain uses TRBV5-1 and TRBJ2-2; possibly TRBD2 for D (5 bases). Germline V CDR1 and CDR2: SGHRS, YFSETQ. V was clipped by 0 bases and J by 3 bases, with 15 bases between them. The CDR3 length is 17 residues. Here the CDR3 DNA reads TGCGCCAGCAGCTTGGCCCTGGGTGTGAGGGACACCGGGGAGCTGTTTTTT. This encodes CASSLALGVRDTGELFF. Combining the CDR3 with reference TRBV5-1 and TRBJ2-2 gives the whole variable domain KAGVTQTPRYLIKTRGQQVTLSCSPISGHRSVSWYQQTPGQGLQFLFEYFSETQRNKGNFPGRFSGRQFSNSRSEMNVSTLELGDSALYLCASSLALGVRDTGELFFGEGSRLTVL.

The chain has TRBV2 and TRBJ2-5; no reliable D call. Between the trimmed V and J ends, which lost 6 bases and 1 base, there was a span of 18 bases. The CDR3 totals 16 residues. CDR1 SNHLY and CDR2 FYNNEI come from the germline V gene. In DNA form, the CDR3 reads TGTGCCAGCAGCCCCATGGGCAGAGAACGCCAAGAGACCCAGTACTTC. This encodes CASSPMGRERQETQYF.

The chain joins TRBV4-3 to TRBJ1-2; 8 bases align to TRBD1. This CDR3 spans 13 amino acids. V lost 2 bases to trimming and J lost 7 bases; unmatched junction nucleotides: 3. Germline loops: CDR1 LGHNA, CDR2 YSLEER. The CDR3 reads CASSQRTGSGYTF. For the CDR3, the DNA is TGCGCCAGCAGCCAACGGACAGGGTCTGGCTACACCTTC.

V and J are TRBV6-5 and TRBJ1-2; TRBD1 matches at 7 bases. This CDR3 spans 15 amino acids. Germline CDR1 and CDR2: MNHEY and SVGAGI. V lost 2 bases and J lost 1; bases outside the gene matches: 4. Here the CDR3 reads CASSYAGGGNYGYTF. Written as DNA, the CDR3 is TGTGCCAGCAGTTACGCAGGGGGAGGTAACTATGGCTACACCTTC.

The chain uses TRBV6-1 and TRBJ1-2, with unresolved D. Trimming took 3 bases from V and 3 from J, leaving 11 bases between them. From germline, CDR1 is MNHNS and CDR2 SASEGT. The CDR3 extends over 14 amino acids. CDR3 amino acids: CASSDPSQYYGYTF. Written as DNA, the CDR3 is TGTGCCAGCAGTGACCCCAGTCAATACTATGGCTACACCTTC.

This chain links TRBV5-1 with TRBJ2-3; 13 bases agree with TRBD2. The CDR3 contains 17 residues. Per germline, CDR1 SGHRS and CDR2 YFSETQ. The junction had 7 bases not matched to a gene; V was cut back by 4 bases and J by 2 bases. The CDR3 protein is CASSVGLAGVVTDTQYF. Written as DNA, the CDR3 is TGCGCCAGCAGCGTCGGACTAGCGGGAGTGGTCACAGATACGCAGTATTTT.

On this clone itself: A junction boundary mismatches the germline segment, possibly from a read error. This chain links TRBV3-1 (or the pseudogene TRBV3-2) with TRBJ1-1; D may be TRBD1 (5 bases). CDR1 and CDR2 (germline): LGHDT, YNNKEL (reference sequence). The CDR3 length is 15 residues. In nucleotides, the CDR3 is TGTGCCGGCAGCCCCCAGGCGGGGCCAAACACTGAAGCTTTCTTT. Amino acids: CAGSPQAGPNTEAFF.

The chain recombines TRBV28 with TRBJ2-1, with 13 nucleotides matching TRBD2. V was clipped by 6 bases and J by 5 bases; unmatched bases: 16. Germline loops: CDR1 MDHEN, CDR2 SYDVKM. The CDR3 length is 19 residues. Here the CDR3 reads CASSSRTSGSNIFNNEQFF. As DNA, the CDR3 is TGTGCCAGCAGCTCCCGGACTAGCGGGAGCAACATCTTTAACAATGAGCAGTTCTTC.

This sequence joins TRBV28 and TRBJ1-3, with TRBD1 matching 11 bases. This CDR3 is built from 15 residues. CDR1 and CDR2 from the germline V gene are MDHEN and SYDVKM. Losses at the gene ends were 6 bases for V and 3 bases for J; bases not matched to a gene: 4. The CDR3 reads CASSSGQGGGNTIYF. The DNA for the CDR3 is TGTGCCAGCAGCTCGGGACAGGGGGGTGGAAACACCATATATTTT.

CDR3 DNA sequence: TGTGCCAGTAGTAGGGGACATCAGTCCTACAATGAGCAGTTCTTC. It is translated as CASSRGHQSYNEQFF. The rearrangement joins TRBV19 to TRBJ2-1, with TRBD1 as a possible D gene (6 bases). Germline V CDR1 and CDR2: LNHDA, SQIVND (reference sequence). The V end was cut by 4 bases, the J end by 1 base, with 11 bases between. The CDR3 totals 15 residues.

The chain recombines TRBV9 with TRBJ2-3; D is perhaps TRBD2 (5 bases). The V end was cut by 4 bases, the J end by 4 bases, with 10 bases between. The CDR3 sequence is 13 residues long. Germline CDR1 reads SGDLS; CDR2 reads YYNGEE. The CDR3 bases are TGTGCCAGCAGCCCCACTAGGTCAGATACGCAGTATTTT. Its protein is CASSPTRSDTQYF.

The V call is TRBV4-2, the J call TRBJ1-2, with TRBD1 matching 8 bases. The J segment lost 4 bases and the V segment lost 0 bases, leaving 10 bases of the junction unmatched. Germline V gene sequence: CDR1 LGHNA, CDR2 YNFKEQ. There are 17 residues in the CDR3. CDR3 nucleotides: TGTGCCAGCAGCCAAGAGGGGTCCGGACAGGGACGCTATGGCTACACCTTC. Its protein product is CASSQEGSGQGRYGYTF.

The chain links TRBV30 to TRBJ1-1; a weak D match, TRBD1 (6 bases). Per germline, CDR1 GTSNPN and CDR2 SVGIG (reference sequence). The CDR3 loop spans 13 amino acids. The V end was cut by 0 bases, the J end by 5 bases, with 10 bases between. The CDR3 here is CAWSVRRGTEAFF. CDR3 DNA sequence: TGTGCCTGGAGTGTACGTAGGGGGACTGAAGCTTTCTTT.

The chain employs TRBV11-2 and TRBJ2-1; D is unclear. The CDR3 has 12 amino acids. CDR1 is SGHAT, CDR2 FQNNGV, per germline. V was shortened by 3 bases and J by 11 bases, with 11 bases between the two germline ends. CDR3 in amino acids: CASSFSVKQQFF. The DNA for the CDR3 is TGTGCCAGCAGCTTTTCCGTCAAGCAGCAGTTCTTC.

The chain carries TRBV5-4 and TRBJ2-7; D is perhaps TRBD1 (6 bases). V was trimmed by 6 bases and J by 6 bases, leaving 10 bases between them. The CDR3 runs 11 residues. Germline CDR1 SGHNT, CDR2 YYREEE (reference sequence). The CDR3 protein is CASNKGGEQYF. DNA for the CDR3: TGTGCCAGCAACAAAGGGGGCGAGCAGTACTTC.

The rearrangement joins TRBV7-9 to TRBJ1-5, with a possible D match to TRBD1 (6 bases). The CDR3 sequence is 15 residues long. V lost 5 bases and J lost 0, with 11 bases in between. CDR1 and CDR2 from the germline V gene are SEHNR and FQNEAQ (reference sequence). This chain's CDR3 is CASSPTGFSNQPQHF. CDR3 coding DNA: TGTGCCAGCAGCCCTACAGGGTTTAGCAATCAGCCCCAGCATTTT.

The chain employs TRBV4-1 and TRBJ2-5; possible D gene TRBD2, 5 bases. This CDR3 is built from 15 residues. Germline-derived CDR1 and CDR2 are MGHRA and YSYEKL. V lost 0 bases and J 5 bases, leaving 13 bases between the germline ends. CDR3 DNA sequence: TGCGCCAGCAGCCAAGATAGAGGGTTCGGGGAGACCCAGTACTTC. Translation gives CASSQDRGFGETQYF.

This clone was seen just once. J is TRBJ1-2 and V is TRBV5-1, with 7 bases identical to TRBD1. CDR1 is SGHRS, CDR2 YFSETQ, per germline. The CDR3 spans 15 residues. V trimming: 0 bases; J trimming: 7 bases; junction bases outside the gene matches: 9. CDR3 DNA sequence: TGCGCCAGCAGCTTGGGGGGACAGACCTTCTCTGGCTACACCTTC. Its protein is CASSLGGQTFSGYTF.

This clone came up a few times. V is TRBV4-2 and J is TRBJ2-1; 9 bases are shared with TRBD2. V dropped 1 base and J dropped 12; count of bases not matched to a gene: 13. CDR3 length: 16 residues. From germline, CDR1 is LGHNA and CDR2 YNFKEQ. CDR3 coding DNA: TGTGCCAGCAGCCAAGTTCGTAGCGGGAGTTTTTTTTCGCAGTTCTTC. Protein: CASSQVRSGSFFSQFF.

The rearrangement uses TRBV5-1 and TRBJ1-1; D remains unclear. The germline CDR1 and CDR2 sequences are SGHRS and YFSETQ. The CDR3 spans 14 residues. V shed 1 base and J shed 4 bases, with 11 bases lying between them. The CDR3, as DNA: TGCGCCAGCAGCTTGACGAGGGATGGCACTGAAGCTTTCTTT. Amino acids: CASSLTRDGTEAFF.

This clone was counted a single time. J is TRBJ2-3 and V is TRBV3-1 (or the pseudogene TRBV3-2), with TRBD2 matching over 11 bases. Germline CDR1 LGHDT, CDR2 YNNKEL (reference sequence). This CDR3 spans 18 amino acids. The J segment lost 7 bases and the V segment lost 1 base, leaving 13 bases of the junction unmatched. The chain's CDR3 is CASSQGVAGGPLIYTQYF. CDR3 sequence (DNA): TGTGCCAGCAGCCAAGGAGTAGCGGGAGGGCCTCTGATATATACGCAGTATTTT.

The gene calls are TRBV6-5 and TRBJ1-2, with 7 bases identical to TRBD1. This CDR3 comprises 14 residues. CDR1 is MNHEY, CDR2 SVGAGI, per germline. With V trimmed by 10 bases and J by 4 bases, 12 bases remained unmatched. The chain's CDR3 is CATSPATGSYGYTF. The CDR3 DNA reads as TGTGCCACATCCCCCGCGACAGGGTCCTATGGCTACACCTTC.

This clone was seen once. CDR3: CASSSLGGSGNTIYF. The CDR3 DNA sequence: TGTGCCAGCAGCTCCTTGGGGGGCTCTGGAAACACCATATATTTT. The rearrangement joins TRBV28 to TRBJ1-3; possible D gene TRBD1, 5 bases. Germline V gene sequence: CDR1 MDHEN, CDR2 SYDVKM. V lost 6 bases, J lost 0 bases, and 12 bases lay in between. CDR3 size: 15 residues. The full variable domain, its missing parts supplied by reference TRBV28 and TRBJ1-3, is DVKVTQSSRYLVKRTGEKVFLECVQDMDHENMFWYRQDPGLGLRLIYFSYDVKMKEKGDIPEGYSVSREKKERFSLILESASTNQTSMYLCASSSLGGSGNTIYFGEGSWLTVV.

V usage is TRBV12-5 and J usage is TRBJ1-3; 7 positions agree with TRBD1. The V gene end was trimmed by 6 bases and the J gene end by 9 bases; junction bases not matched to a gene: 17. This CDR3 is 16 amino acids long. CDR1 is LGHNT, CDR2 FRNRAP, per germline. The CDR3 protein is CASGQDRAAVGGTIYF. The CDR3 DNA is TGTGCTAGTGGACAAGACAGGGCCGCGGTCGGTGGCACCATATATTTT.

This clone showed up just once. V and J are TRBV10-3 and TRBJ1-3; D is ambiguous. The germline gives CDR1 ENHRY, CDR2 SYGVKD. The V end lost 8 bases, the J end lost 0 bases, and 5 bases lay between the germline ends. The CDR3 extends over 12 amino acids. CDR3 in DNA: TGTGCCATCGAGGGCTCTGGAAACACCATATATTTT. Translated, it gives CAIEGSGNTIYF.